The present entry profiles one T cell receptor beta chain with its context. Its antigen is currently unknown. This sample stems from a study of cytomegalovirus exposure and HLA in healthy donors. The CDR3 has 15 amino acids. CDR1 and CDR2 (germline): SGHDT, YYEEEE. With 4 bases clipped from V and 3 bases from J, the junction kept 4 bases outside the gene matches. Study-wide results and limits: Researchers reported from a later analysis that most CMV-associated TCR beta chains appeared HLA-restricted. CMV serostatus was the sole immune exposure information available. Later analysis placed DRB1 highest and HLA-C lowest in TCR association rates, which differed by HLA locus.

It was with 60 Vbeta and 13 Jbeta primers that the PCR ran. The protocol was immunoSEQ multiplex PCR, while the TCRdb copy is restricted to in-frame clones and leaves out a portion. The sample lists some 110,000 clones; around 80% were seen once. The chain combines TRBV5-6 with TRBJ2-3, with TRBD1 matching 11 bases. The sequence derives from a man younger than 40 in good health and CMV-seropositive. What was sequenced was PBMCs. The CDR3 bases are TGTGCCAGCAGCAGGGACAGGGGGAGGACAGATACGCAGTATTTT. Residues: CASSRDRGRTDTQYF.